One T cell receptor beta chain is described in this entry. The CDR3 has 16 residues. The V end was cut by 2 bases, the J end by 0 bases, with 8 bases between. CDR1 and CDR2 (germline): MNHNY, SVGAGI (reference sequence). This sample is part of a study of blood T cell repertoires in COVID-19. Study-wide background: COVID-19 samples, acute and convalescent, were from the United States, Italy and Spain.

Study processing details: Reference gene primer amplification in the assay estimated nucleated cell counts. The method was immunoSEQ multiplex PCR; TCRdb's version includes in-frame clones alone and lacks a portion of them. V and J calls and clone size follow that table, whereas D and trimming were derived from the DNA. This sample has a few hundred thousand clones, with approximately 90% found just once. Participants came from some 23 US areas, aged roughly 18 to 89 years. Among Cohort 3 donors, those recovered had two negative PCRs, clearance, or symptom resolution. V gene TRBV6-6 combines with J gene TRBJ1-6; tentatively, D is TRBD1 (5 bases). The sample was PBMCs or T cells enriched from blood (not recorded which). This receptor was identified in a woman in her fifties or sixties who had recovered from COVID-19. CDR3: CASSYVGRSYNSPLHF. DNA for the CDR3: TGTGCCAGCAGTTACGTGGGGCGCTCCTATAATTCACCCCTCCACTTT.